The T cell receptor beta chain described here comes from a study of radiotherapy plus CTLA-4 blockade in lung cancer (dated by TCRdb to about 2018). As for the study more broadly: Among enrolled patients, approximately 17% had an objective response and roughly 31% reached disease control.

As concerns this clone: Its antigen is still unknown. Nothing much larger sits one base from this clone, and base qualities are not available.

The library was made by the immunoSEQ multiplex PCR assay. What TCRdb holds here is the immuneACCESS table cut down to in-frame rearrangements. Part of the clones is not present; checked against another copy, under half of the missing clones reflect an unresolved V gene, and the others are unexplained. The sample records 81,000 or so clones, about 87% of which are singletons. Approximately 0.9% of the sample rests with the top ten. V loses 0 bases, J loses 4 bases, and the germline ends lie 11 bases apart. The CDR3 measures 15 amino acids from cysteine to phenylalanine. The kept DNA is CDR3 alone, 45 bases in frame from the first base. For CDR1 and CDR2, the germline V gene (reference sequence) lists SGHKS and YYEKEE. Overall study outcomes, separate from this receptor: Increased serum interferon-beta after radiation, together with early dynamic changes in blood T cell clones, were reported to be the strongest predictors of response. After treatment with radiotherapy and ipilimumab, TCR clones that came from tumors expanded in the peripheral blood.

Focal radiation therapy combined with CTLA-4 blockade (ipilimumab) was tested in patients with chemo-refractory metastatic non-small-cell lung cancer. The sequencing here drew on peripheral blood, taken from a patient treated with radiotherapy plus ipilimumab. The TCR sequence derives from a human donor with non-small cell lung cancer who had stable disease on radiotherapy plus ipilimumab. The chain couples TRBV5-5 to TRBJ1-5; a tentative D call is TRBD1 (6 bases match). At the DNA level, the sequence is TGTGCCAGCAGCTTGGGGCAGGGGAATAATCAGCCCCAGCATTTT. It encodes CASSLGQGNNQPQHF.